This entry lists 6 T cell receptor beta chains sequenced from one sample in a study of identical twins. TCRdb passed the 5' RACE reads through MiXCR, listing each CDR3 protein once. The data contain approximately 620,000 distinct CDR3 sequences, more than 6.5% of them singletons. The data also belong to a second study, concerning yellow fever vaccine responses in identical twins.

The sample taken for sequencing was PBMCs. Source of these receptors: a woman under 30 in good health.

This clonotype was seen more than once but under ten times. The chain has TRBV6-1 and TRBJ2-7; 7 nucleotides match TRBD2. Unmatched junction bases numbered 7, after V lost 7 bases and J lost 4 bases. The CDR3 is 13 amino acids. Looked up from germline, CDR1 is MNHNS and CDR2 is SASEGT. In DNA form, the CDR3 reads TGTGCCAGCACTAGCGGACTCAGTTACGAGCAGTACTTC. Its translation: CASTSGLSYEQYF.

This clonotype was counted between two and nine times. This chain uses TRBV7-6 with TRBJ2-6; TRBD1 matches 10 bases. Germline-derived CDR1 and CDR2 are SGHVS and FNYEAQ. The CDR3 contains 19 residues. The junction had 10 bases not matched to a gene; V was cut back by 2 bases and J by 3 bases. The CDR3 DNA is TGTGCCAGCAGCTTAAGGGACAGGGGAAATTCGGGTGGGGCCAACGTCCTGACTTTC. Protein: CASSLRDRGNSGGANVLTF.

The sample holds many counts of this clonotype. The V gene is TRBV4-3, the J gene TRBJ2-3, with a tentative D call TRBD2 (5 bases). The length of the CDR3 is 13 residues. V gave up 5 bases and J gave up 4 bases, with 10 bases separating them. Germline V CDR1 and CDR2: LGHNA, YSLEER. The CDR3 DNA follows: TGCGCCAGCAGCGGCGGGTTGGCAGATACGCAGTATTTT. Its protein product is CASSGGLADTQYF.

This clonotype was seen repeatedly, ten times or more. This chain uses TRBV4-3 with TRBJ2-1; 9 bases match TRBD1. The V and J ends lost 2 bases and 4 bases, in that order; junction bases with no gene match: 3. Looked up from germline, CDR1 is LGHNA and CDR2 is YSLEER. This CDR3 contains 15 residues. The CDR3 loop is CASSQLGTGYNEQFF. The CDR3 DNA reads as TGCGCCAGCAGCCAACTTGGGACAGGGTACAATGAGCAGTTCTTC.

This clonotype appeared a few times. This rearrangement joins TRBV3-1 to TRBJ1-5; 7 nucleotides agree with TRBD1. The CDR3 has 19 amino acids. Germline CDR1 LGHDT, CDR2 YNNKEL (reference sequence). J gave up 0 bases and V 4 bases, and 15 bases lay outside the gene matches. CDR3 DNA: TGTGCCAGCAGCCCCCACAGGGGATCTCCCGCAGATAGCAATCAGCCCCAGCATTTT. It yields the protein CASSPHRGSPADSNQPQHF. The complete variable domain, with remaining parts taken from reference TRBV3-1 and TRBJ1-5, reads DTAVSQTPKYLVTQMGNDKSIKCEQNLGHDTMYWYKQDSKKFLKIMFSYNNKELIINETVPNRFSPKSPDKAHLNLHINSLELGDSAVYFCASSPHRGSPADSNQPQHFGDGTRLSIL.

This clonotype was seen only a few times. An end of the junction does not agree with germline; a read error may underlie this. The chain uses TRBV29-1 and TRBJ2-5; perhaps TRBD1 as D (5 bases). Germline V gene data show CDR1 as SQVTM and CDR2 as ANQGSEA. This CDR3 has 13 residues. The CDR3 sequence is CSVAMTVQETQHF. The DNA for the CDR3 is TGCAGCGTTGCAATGACAGTCCAAGAGACCCAGCACTTC.